This T cell receptor (beta chain) derives from a study of neurological immune-mediated disorders. Study context: Multiple sclerosis patients numbered some 34, with approximately 31 relapsing-remitting and 3 secondary progressive. Findings and caveats of the study: CDR3 amino acid sequences of expanded clones were not shared across subjects, a result suggesting private repertoires in all groups. Association with the multiple sclerosis repertoire cluster was not found for any clinical or MRI feature.

Germline loops: CDR1 ENHRY, CDR2 SYGVKD. The CDR3 consists of 15 residues. Germline trimming cut 0 bases from V and 3 bases from J; bases unmatched to any gene: 3. Concerning this clonotype: Its antigen is still unknown.

TCRdb reprocessed the 5' RACE reads via MiXCR and lists one record per CDR3 protein. The sample consists of about 32,000 distinct CDR3 sequences, about 3.8% of them appearing once. Sequencing was done on a sample of PBMCs. The origin of this receptor is a young man with multiple sclerosis. The chain employs TRBV10-3 and TRBJ2-3, with TRBD2 matching over 7 bases. The DNA of the CDR3 is TGTGCCATCAGTGAGTCTCCTAGCGGTACAGATACGCAGTATTTT. It is translated as CAISESPSGTDTQYF.